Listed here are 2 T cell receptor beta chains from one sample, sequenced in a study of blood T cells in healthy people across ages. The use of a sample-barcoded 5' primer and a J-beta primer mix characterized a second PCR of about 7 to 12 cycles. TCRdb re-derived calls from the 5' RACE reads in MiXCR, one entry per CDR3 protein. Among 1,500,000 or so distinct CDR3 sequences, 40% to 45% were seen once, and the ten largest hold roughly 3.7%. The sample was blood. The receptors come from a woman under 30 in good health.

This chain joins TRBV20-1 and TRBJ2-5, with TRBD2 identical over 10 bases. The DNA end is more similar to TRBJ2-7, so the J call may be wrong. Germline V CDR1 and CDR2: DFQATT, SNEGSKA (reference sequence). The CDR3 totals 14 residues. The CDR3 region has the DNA TGCAGGGATCGTACTAGCGGGAAAGGGTACGAGCAGTACTTC. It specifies CRDRTSGKGYEQYF.

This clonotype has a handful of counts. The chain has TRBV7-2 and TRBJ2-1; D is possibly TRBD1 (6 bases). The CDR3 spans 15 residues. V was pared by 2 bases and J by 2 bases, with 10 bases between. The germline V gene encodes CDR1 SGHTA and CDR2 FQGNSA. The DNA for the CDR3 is TGTGCCAGCAGCTTAAGAGGGGACACCTACAATGAGCAGTTCTTC. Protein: CASSLRGDTYNEQFF. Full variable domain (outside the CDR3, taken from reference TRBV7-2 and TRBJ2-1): GAGVSQSPSNKVTEKGKDVELRCDPISGHTALYWYRQSLGQGLEFLIYFQGNSAPDKSGLPSDRFSAERTGGSVSTLTIQRTQQEDSAVYLCASSLRGDTYNEQFFGPGTRLTVL.